This passage covers 31 T cell receptor beta chains from one sample sequenced in a study of T cell responses to AZD1222 COVID-19 vaccine. The assay was immunoSEQ multiplex PCR, and TCRdb's table has in-frame clones only and misses some. The repertoire includes 150,000 to 200,000 clones, 90% to 95% of them detected once, and around 1.6% sits in the top ten. The sample in question was peripheral blood, obtained 28 days after the second AZD1222 dose. These receptors came from an adult who received the AZD1222 COVID-19 vaccine.

This clone has a single count. The chain uses TRBV5-1 and TRBJ1-4; 12 bases align to TRBD1. In germline, CDR1 is SGHRS, CDR2 YFSETQ. This CDR3 region has 16 residues. V was pared by 4 bases and J by 7 bases, with 8 bases of the junction left unmatched. The CDR3 sequence: CASSKGTGGPVEKLFF. In nucleotides, the CDR3 is TGCGCCAGCAGCAAAGGGACAGGGGGCCCAGTTGAAAAACTGTTTTTT.

The chain is built from TRBV3-1 (or the pseudogene TRBV3-2) and TRBJ1-1, with D unresolved. This CDR3 is 13 amino acids long. V lost 0 bases and J lost 7, with 9 bases in between. The germline gives CDR1 LGHDT, CDR2 YNNKEL (reference sequence). Here the CDR3 reads CASSQEGGIEAFF. The CDR3 bases are TGTGCCAGCAGCCAAGAAGGCGGAATTGAAGCTTTCTTT.

The chain recombines TRBV14 with TRBJ1-1; D not certain. The CDR3 consists of 15 residues. The germline V gene has CDR1 SGHDN and CDR2 FVKESK. The ends were cut back, 0 bases at V and 1 base at J, with 9 bases in the middle. CDR3: CASSQDLTTNTEAFF. The CDR3 nucleotides are TGTGCCAGCAGCCAAGATCTCACGACGAACACTGAAGCTTTCTTT.

The chain has TRBV9 and TRBJ2-3, with 13 bases that match TRBD2. The V gene's germline CDR1 is SGDLS and CDR2 YYNGEE. The CDR3 runs 18 residues. The trim removed 3 bases at V and 2 bases at J, leaving 9 bases unmatched. The CDR3 DNA reads TGTGCCAGCAGCGCCGGTGCCGGGACTAGCGGGAACACAGATACGCAGTATTTT. Amino acid sequence: CASSAGAGTSGNTDTQYF.

This sequence joins TRBV12-3 or TRBV12-4 and TRBJ2-3; 8 nucleotides match TRBD2. Trimming at V came to 8 bases and at J to 4 bases, leaving 5 bases not matched to a gene. CDR3 length: 13 amino acids. In nucleotides, the CDR3 is TGTGCCAGCGGCCCGGGGGGGCCAGATACGCAGTATTTT. This encodes CASGPGGPDTQYF.

The rearrangement uses TRBV10-3 and TRBJ1-3; D possibly corresponds to TRBD1 (6 bases). There are 15 residues in the CDR3. In germline, CDR1 is ENHRY, CDR2 SYGVKD. V was cut by 3 bases and J by 4 bases, with 13 bases left in between. The CDR3: CAISEVNRAGNTIYF. DNA of the CDR3: TGTGCCATCAGTGAAGTAAACAGGGCCGGAAACACCATATATTTT.

This clone was seen once. Other DNA sequences from this sample encode an identical CDR3 as well. For the CDR3, the DNA is TGTGCCAGCAGCTTAGATAGCAATCAGCCCCAGCATTTT. Residues: CASSLDSNQPQHF. The V and J genes are TRBV7-9 and TRBJ1-5; D is undetermined. Germline V gene sequence: CDR1 SEHNR, CDR2 FQNEAQ (reference sequence). This CDR3 contains 13 residues. With 1 base removed from V and 0 bases from J, the gap between germline ends came to 1 base.

This clone was observed a few times. As DNA, the CDR3 is TGTGCCAGCAGCTTCAGCTCCTACGAGCAGTACTTC. Amino acids: CASSFSSYEQYF. J is TRBJ2-7 and V is TRBV7-9; D remains unclear. CDR3 size: 12 residues. Germline assignment: CDR1 SEHNR and CDR2 FQNEAQ (reference sequence). V shed 3 bases and J shed 0 bases, with 3 bases lying between them.

CDR3 bases: TGTGCCGGCAGCAAAGTACGGGGTAGCGGGAGGGCCGGGTTCTACAATGAGCAGTTCTTC. Protein product: CAGSKVRGSGRAGFYNEQFF. This rearrangement joins TRBV21-1 to TRBJ2-1; the D call in the table, TRBD2, was not verified against the DNA. TRBV21-1 is noted as a pseudogene. This CDR3 has 20 amino acids.

The V gene is TRBV7-8, the J gene TRBJ2-3; 10 bases match TRBD2. Looked up from germline, CDR1 is SGHVS and CDR2 is FQNEAQ. V shed 10 bases, J shed 3 bases, and the junction held 10 bases outside the gene matches. The CDR3 length is 15 residues. CDR3 protein: CAISTSGNPTDTQYF. The DNA of the CDR3 is TGTGCCATCTCTACTAGCGGGAATCCGACAGATACGCAGTATTTT.

The sample holds many counts of this clone. CDR3: CASSQDSSGANVLTF. CDR3 nucleotides: TGTGCCAGCAGCCAAGACAGCTCTGGGGCCAACGTCCTGACTTTC. The chain combines TRBV4-2 with TRBJ2-6; D is unclear. The ends were cut back, 0 bases at V and 0 bases at J, with 3 bases in the middle. Germline CDR1 is LGHNA and CDR2 is YNFKEQ. The CDR3 consists of 15 residues.

V and J are TRBV6-2 or TRBV6-3 and TRBJ1-5, with TRBD1 as a possible D gene (6 bases). Germline loops: CDR1 MNHEY, CDR2 SVGEGT. The germline V and J ends were trimmed by 6 bases and 1 base, with 16 bases remaining between them. This CDR3 is built from 16 residues. For the CDR3, the DNA is TGTGCCAGCAGCATTAGGGGGGGTGGGAGCAATCAGCCCCAGCATTTT. It specifies CASSIRGGGSNQPQHF.

The V and J genes are TRBV30 and TRBJ2-3; 14 bases match TRBD2. V dropped 6 bases and J dropped 4; count of bases not matched to a gene: 6. The CDR3 covers 15 residues. The germline CDR1 and CDR2 sequences are GTSNPN and SVGIG (reference sequence). CDR3 in amino acids: CACGTSGSRADTQYF. The CDR3, as DNA: TGTGCCTGCGGGACTAGCGGGAGTCGGGCAGATACGCAGTATTTT.

This chain uses TRBV28 with TRBJ1-5; the match to TRBD1 covers 9 bases. Trimming removed 6 bases from V and 7 bases from J; junction bases left unmatched: 7. Germline V CDR1 and CDR2: MDHEN, SYDVKM. This CDR3 spans 14 amino acids. The CDR3 spells CASRPGQGGQPQHF. CDR3 in DNA: TGTGCCAGCAGACCGGGACAGGGTGGCCAGCCCCAGCATTTT.

V gene TRBV5-1 combines with J gene TRBJ1-5, with D maybe TRBD1 (5 bases). Germline assignment: CDR1 SGHRS and CDR2 YFSETQ. The CDR3 loop spans 15 amino acids. The V and J ends lost 1 base and 3 bases respectively, with 11 bases between them. The CDR3 coding sequence is TGCGCCAGCAGCTTGCACGACAGCCACAATCAGCCCCAGCATTTT. Translating gives CASSLHDSHNQPQHF.

The chain carries TRBV10-3 and TRBJ2-5; D is undetermined. In germline, CDR1 is ENHRY, CDR2 SYGVKD. This CDR3 has 12 residues. V lost 0 bases and J 4 bases, leaving 3 bases between the germline ends. The CDR3 region is CAISESLETQYF. For the CDR3, the DNA is TGTGCCATCAGTGAGTCGTTAGAGACCCAGTACTTC.

This rearrangement joins TRBV15 to TRBJ2-7, with D possibly called TRBD1 or TRBD2 (5 bases each). The CDR3 runs to 14 residues. Germline values: CDR1 LNHNV, CDR2 YYDKDF (reference sequence). Deletions cut 0 bases from V and 7 bases from J, with 13 bases between. The CDR3 loop is CATSRDEGRLEQYF. Here the CDR3 DNA reads TGTGCCACCAGCAGAGATGAGGGACGTTTGGAGCAGTACTTC.

CDR3 DNA: TGTGCCAGCAGTTCCGGGACAGGGTATACTGAAGCTTTCTTT. It yields the protein CASSSGTGYTEAFF. This chain joins TRBV7-3 and TRBJ1-1, with 9 positions matching TRBD1. The CDR3 runs 14 residues. V lost 6 bases to trimming and J lost 5 bases; unmatched junction nucleotides: 7. The germline V gene has CDR1 SGHTA and CDR2 FQGTGA.

The rearrangement joins TRBV3-1 (or the pseudogene TRBV3-2) to TRBJ1-3; weak D call: TRBD1 (6 bases). The length of the CDR3 is 14 residues. Deletions cut 10 bases from V and 1 base from J, with 14 bases between. CDR1 and CDR2 from the germline V gene are LGHDT and YNNKEL (reference sequence). Here the CDR3 DNA reads TGTGCCACCAGGGGACGAGGTTCTGGAAACACCATATATTTT. It codes for CATRGRGSGNTIYF.

The chain uses TRBV5-4 and TRBJ1-6, with D possibly TRBD1 on 5 matching bases. The V gene lost 0 bases and the J gene lost 4 bases, with 8 bases spanning the gap. Germline V gene sequence: CDR1 SGHNT, CDR2 YYREEE (reference sequence). The CDR3 length is 15 residues. CDR3 nucleotides: TGTGCCAGCAGCTTGGGGGGGAGATATAATTCACCCCTCCACTTT. Translation gives CASSLGGRYNSPLHF.

CDR3 sequence reads: CASSLGPTEAFF. CDR3 DNA sequence: TGTGCCAGCAGCTTAGGGCCAACTGAAGCTTTCTTT. The chain uses TRBV11-3 and TRBJ1-1; D is ambiguous. Germline CDR1 and CDR2: SGHNT and YENEEA. This CDR3 spans 12 amino acids. Trimming removed 1 base from V and 5 bases from J, with 5 bases in between.

V usage is TRBV18 and J usage is TRBJ1-1, with D tentatively TRBD1 (6 bases). The CDR3 is 12 amino acids. V lost 4 bases and J 11 bases, leaving 14 bases between the germline ends. The germline V gene has CDR1 KGHSH and CDR2 LQKENI. This CDR3 reads CASSHSSGDAFF. CDR3 nucleotides: TGTGCCAGCTCACATTCGTCAGGGGACGCTTTCTTT.

The chain carries TRBV21-1 and TRBJ2-7. TRBV21-1 is described as a pseudogene. This CDR3 is 21 amino acids long. The CDR3 loop reads CASSKGCPPYARDPRHYEQYF. As DNA, the CDR3 is TGTGCCAGCAGCAAAGGATGTCCCCCCTATGCCCGGGACCCCCGACACTACGAGCAGTACTTC.

The chain has TRBV20-1 and TRBJ2-7; weak D call: TRBD2 (7 bases). The CDR3 sequence is 11 residues long. The ends were cut back, 5 bases at V and 5 bases at J, with 10 bases in the middle. CDR1 is DFQATT and CDR2 is SNEGSKA in the germline V gene (reference sequence). CDR3 region: CSAGGGHEQYF. In DNA, the CDR3 is TGCAGTGCTGGGGGGGGGCACGAGCAGTACTTC.

The chain links TRBV6-4 to TRBJ1-1; 9 nucleotides match TRBD1. Per the germline V gene, CDR1 is MRHNA and CDR2 is SNTAGT. The V and J ends lost 6 bases and 3 bases, in that order; junction bases with no gene match: 5. This CDR3 is built from 14 residues. This CDR3 is CASRGQGKDTEAFF. CDR3 bases: TGTGCCAGCAGGGGACAGGGTAAGGACACTGAAGCTTTCTTT.

The rearrangement uses TRBV19 and TRBJ2-6; D gene unclear. The CDR3 is 14 residues long. The V gene's germline CDR1 is LNHDA and CDR2 SQIVND (reference sequence). V gave up 5 bases and J gave up 0 bases, with 5 bases separating them. For the CDR3, the DNA is TGTGCCAGTAGTTCAGTCTCTGGGGCCAACGTCCTGACTTTC. Translation: CASSSVSGANVLTF.

This clone has just one count. This rearrangement joins TRBV5-5 to TRBJ2-5; D is undetermined. Per germline, CDR1 SGHKS and CDR2 YYEKEE (reference sequence). The length of the CDR3 is 14 residues. The V gene lost 1 base and the J gene lost 2 bases, with 9 bases spanning the gap. The CDR3 sequence is CASSLFNSQETQYF. CDR3 in DNA: TGTGCCAGCAGCTTGTTCAACAGTCAAGAGACCCAGTACTTC.

Here the CDR3 DNA reads TGTGCCAGCAGTCCTGACAGCAATCAGCCCCAGCATTTT. Encoded protein: CASSPDSNQPQHF. The rearrangement uses TRBV11-3 and TRBJ1-5; no definite D call. There are 13 residues in the CDR3. The V and J ends lost 6 bases and 1 base respectively, with 7 bases between them. Germline loops: CDR1 SGHNT, CDR2 YENEEA.

This rearrangement joins TRBV5-6 to TRBJ1-2; D possibly corresponds to TRBD1 (6 bases). CDR3 size: 15 residues. Germline V CDR1 and CDR2: SGHDT, YYEEEE. The V end lost 7 bases, the J end lost 4 bases, and 20 bases lay between the germline ends. CDR3 residues: CASGIIGTQPYGYTF. CDR3 bases: TGTGCCAGCGGAATCATCGGGACACAACCCTATGGCTACACCTTC.

The rearrangement links TRBV5-1 to TRBJ2-3; 10 nucleotides match TRBD1. This CDR3 has 15 amino acids. Germline V CDR1 and CDR2: SGHRS, YFSETQ. Unmatched junction bases numbered 6, after V lost 5 bases and J lost 3 bases. The CDR3, as DNA: TGCGCCAGCAGTTTCCGACAGGGGGCTACAGATACGCAGTATTTT. Its protein is CASSFRQGATDTQYF.

The chain is built from TRBV6-2 or TRBV6-3 and TRBJ2-7; TRBD1 agrees at 7 bases. Germline V lookup: CDR1 MNHEY, CDR2 SVGEGT. The CDR3 extends over 16 amino acids. After removal of 5 bases from V and 0 bases from J, the junction contained 10 bases not matched to a gene. This CDR3 reads CASSIYGTEASYEQYF. In DNA, the CDR3 is TGTGCCAGCAGTATATACGGGACAGAGGCCTCCTACGAGCAGTACTTC.